The next 31 T cell receptor beta chains were all read from a single sample in a study of OX40 agonist ivuxolimab in advanced cancers. Profiled with immunoSEQ multiplex PCR; TCRdb holds only in-frame clones, not every one. The table includes over 65,000 clones, about four fifths detected once. The specimen comprised CD4+ or CD8+ T cells sorted from blood, sampled in a trial of the OX40 agonist ivuxolimab. The receptors stem from an adult with an advanced solid tumor such as melanoma, head and neck, liver or kidney cancer.

The CDR3 spells CSVRVSEAFF. For the CDR3, the DNA is TGCAGCGTCCGTGTGTCTGAAGCTTTCTTT. The chain links TRBV29-1 to TRBJ1-1; D unresolved. V lost 6 bases and J 6 bases, leaving 8 bases between the germline ends. This CDR3 has 10 residues. CDR1 and CDR2 (germline): SQVTM, ANQGSEA.

The chain recombines TRBV29-1 with TRBJ2-1, with D possibly TRBD1 on 7 matching bases. The V gene's germline CDR1 is SQVTM and CDR2 ANQGSEA. The CDR3 is made up of 13 amino acids. Trimming took 6 bases from V and 9 from J, leaving 18 bases between them. CDR3: CSVSRGRGVEQFF. CDR3 bases: TGCAGCGTATCCCGAGGCAGGGGGGTTGAGCAGTTCTTC.

The chain couples TRBV7-9 to TRBJ1-5; D is unclear. Germline assignment: CDR1 SEHNR and CDR2 FQNEAQ (reference sequence). The CDR3 extends over 15 amino acids. Trimming pared 0 bases from V and 1 base from J, leaving 7 bases between. The CDR3 nucleotides are TGTGCCAGCAGCTTAGCGGTGGGGAGCAATCAGCCCCAGCATTTT. It yields the protein CASSLAVGSNQPQHF.

The chain joins TRBV2 to TRBJ2-5; a weak D match, TRBD2 (6 bases). The V end lost 6 bases, the J end lost 1 base, and 15 bases lay between the germline ends. The CDR3 is 15 amino acids. Germline V CDR1 and CDR2: SNHLY, FYNNEI. The DNA for the CDR3 is TGTGCCAGCAGCCAATTTAGCGGAGCCCAAGAGACCCAGTACTTC. It translates to CASSQFSGAQETQYF.

This clone was seen a single time. The chain carries TRBV2 and TRBJ1-6; D is unresolved. Germline CDR1 reads SNHLY; CDR2 reads FYNNEI. The CDR3 consists of 13 residues. V shed 6 bases and J shed 15 bases, with 18 bases lying between them. This CDR3 reads CASRPESSVNLHF. The CDR3 DNA sequence: TGTGCCAGCAGGCCTGAGTCGTCGGTGAACCTCCACTTT.

The chain has TRBV19 and TRBJ1-4; the match to TRBD1 covers 8 bases. Germline CDR1 reads LNHDA; CDR2 reads SQIVND (reference sequence). Germline trimming cut 4 bases from V and 8 bases from J; bases unmatched to any gene: 6. The CDR3 contains 14 residues. CDR3 region: CASSKDREGEKLFF. The CDR3 DNA reads TGTGCCAGTAGTAAGGACAGGGAGGGCGAAAAACTGTTTTTT.

The chain links TRBV6-1 to TRBJ1-2; a weak D match, TRBD1 (5 bases). CDR3 length: 13 amino acids. Trimming took off 7 bases at V and 3 bases at J, with 12 bases between the two ends. The germline gives CDR1 MNHNS, CDR2 SASEGT. This chain's CDR3 is CASIPGSDYGYTF. CDR3 DNA sequence: TGTGCCAGCATTCCAGGGAGCGACTATGGCTACACCTTC.

The chain is built from TRBV6-1 and TRBJ1-4; no definite D call. Between the trimmed V and J ends, which lost 6 bases and 4 bases, there was a span of 9 bases. Germline loops: CDR1 MNHNS, CDR2 SASEGT. The CDR3 extends over 13 amino acids. DNA of the CDR3: TGTGCCAGCAGAAGAAGTCTTAATGAAAAACTGTTTTTT. As protein: CASRRSLNEKLFF.

The chain carries TRBV7-9 and TRBJ1-4; TRBD1 matches 8 bases. The CDR3 length is 15 residues. J was trimmed by 2 bases and V by 5 bases; bases with no gene match: 4. Germline V gene lookup returns CDR1 SEHNR and CDR2 FQNEAQ (reference sequence). CDR3 in DNA: TGTGCCAGCAGCGCAGGGGGCATTACTAATGAAAAACTGTTTTTT. Its translation is CASSAGGITNEKLFF.

In this sample, this clone turned up a few times. The genes are TRBV30 and TRBJ2-3; no firm D call. V gave up 2 bases and J gave up 1 base, with 10 bases separating them. The CDR3 is 14 residues long. Germline CDR1 GTSNPN, CDR2 SVGIG (reference sequence). DNA for the CDR3: TGTGCCTGGAGTTTTGTGCTCGGCACAGATACGCAGTATTTT. It specifies CAWSFVLGTDTQYF.

This clone was detected once. The V call is TRBV7-9, the J call TRBJ2-7, with 10 bases identical to TRBD1. The germline CDR1 and CDR2 sequences are SEHNR and FQNEAQ (reference sequence). CDR3 size: 15 residues. V lost 2 bases, J lost 3 bases, and 4 bases stayed unmatched. CDR3 sequence reads: CASSLRGQGIYEQYF. Written as DNA, the CDR3 is TGTGCCAGCAGCTTAAGGGGACAGGGGATCTACGAGCAGTACTTC. Variable domain in full (rest from reference TRBV7-9 and TRBJ2-7): DTGVSQNPRHKITKRGQNVTFRCDPISEHNRLYWYRQTLGQGPEFLTYFQNEAQLEKSRLLSDRFSAERPKGSFSTLEIQRTEQGDSAMYLCASSLRGQGIYEQYFGPGTRLTVT.

The chain is built from TRBV7-8 and TRBJ2-1; TRBD2 agrees at 10 bases. CDR3 length: 16 amino acids. J lost 5 bases, V lost 2 bases, and 6 bases had no gene match. CDR1 and CDR2 from the germline V gene are SGHVS and FQNEAQ. The CDR3 DNA reads TGTGCCAGCAGCTTACGGAGCGGGGGGGCCAACAATGAGCAGTTCTTC. Translated, it gives CASSLRSGGANNEQFF.

The chain uses TRBV28 and TRBJ1-1, with D maybe TRBD1 (6 bases). The CDR3 is 15 residues long. Germline assignment: CDR1 MDHEN and CDR2 SYDVKM. The germline V and J ends were trimmed by 6 bases and 1 base, with 15 bases remaining between them. For the CDR3, the DNA is TGTGCCAGCAGAGACGTAAGGGGGGGGAACACTGAAGCTTTCTTT. This codes for CASRDVRGGNTEAFF.

This sequence joins TRBV30 and TRBJ1-1; TRBD1 matches at 7 bases. Germline V gives CDR1 GTSNPN, CDR2 SVGIG (reference sequence). The CDR3 extends over 15 amino acids. V shed 2 bases and J 4 bases; nucleotides not matched to a gene: 10. The CDR3: CAWSKIGRGGTEAFF. CDR3 DNA sequence: TGTGCCTGGAGTAAAATCGGCAGGGGGGGCACTGAAGCTTTCTTT. Full variable domain (remainder filled in from reference TRBV30 and TRBJ1-1): SQTIHQWPATLVQPVGSPLSLECTVEGTSNPNLYWYRQAAGRGLQLLFYSVGIGQISSEVPQNLSASRPQDRQFILSSKKLLLSDSGFYLCAWSKIGRGGTEAFFGQGTRLTVV.

The V and J genes are TRBV28 and TRBJ2-6; D uncertain. This CDR3 is built from 15 residues. V was trimmed by 6 bases and J by 0 bases, leaving 9 bases between them. From germline, CDR1 is MDHEN and CDR2 SYDVKM. The chain's CDR3 is CASSPSGSGANVLTF. CDR3 DNA: TGTGCCAGCAGCCCCTCGGGCTCTGGGGCCAACGTCCTGACTTTC.

V is TRBV28 and J is TRBJ2-5, with unresolved D. This CDR3 region has 15 residues. In germline, CDR1 is MDHEN, CDR2 SYDVKM. V lost 5 bases and J 1 base, leaving 14 bases between the germline ends. The CDR3 nucleotides are TGTGCCAGCAGTCCATCGGACGTCTTCCAAGAGACCCAGTACTTC. It codes for CASSPSDVFQETQYF.

This clone was detected once. V is TRBV28 and J is TRBJ2-3, with D perhaps TRBD2 (6 bases). Per the germline V gene, CDR1 is MDHEN and CDR2 is SYDVKM. V dropped 5 bases and J dropped 0 bases, with 9 bases sitting between them. The CDR3 contains 14 residues. The CDR3 sequence: CASSPSGSTDTQYF. The DNA for the CDR3 is TGTGCCAGCAGTCCCAGCGGGAGCACAGATACGCAGTATTTT. Full variable domain (rest looked up from reference TRBV28 and TRBJ2-3): DVKVTQSSRYLVKRTGEKVFLECVQDMDHENMFWYRQDPGLGLRLIYFSYDVKMKEKGDIPEGYSVSREKKERFSLILESASTNQTSMYLCASSPSGSTDTQYFGPGTRLTVL.

The rearrangement links TRBV5-5 to TRBJ2-6; 8 bases agree with TRBD1. The CDR3 consists of 16 residues. Germline loops: CDR1 SGHKS, CDR2 YYEKEE (reference sequence). The ends lost 5 bases at V and 2 bases at J; junction bases unmatched: 6. For the CDR3, the DNA is TGTGCCAGCAGTCTAGCCAGGGGGCCTGGGGCCAACGTCCTGACTTTC. Translation: CASSLARGPGANVLTF.

The chain is built from TRBV5-6 and TRBJ1-2; weak D call: TRBD1 (6 bases). Germline values: CDR1 SGHDT, CDR2 YYEEEE. V lost 2 bases, J lost 4 bases, and 9 bases lay in between. This CDR3 has 13 residues. As DNA, the CDR3 is TGTGCCAGCAGCTTTGAGGGGGGCTATGGCTACACCTTC. Protein product: CASSFEGGYGYTF.

The genes are TRBV29-1 and TRBJ1-3, with no clear D. Germline lookup yields CDR1 SQVTM and CDR2 ANQGSEA. The CDR3 consists of 14 residues. The germline V and J ends were trimmed by 0 bases and 0 bases, with 6 bases remaining between them. The CDR3 protein is CSVEDYSSGNTIYF. The CDR3 DNA sequence: TGCAGCGTTGAAGATTATTCCTCTGGAAACACCATATATTTT. The full variable domain, with the rest looked up from reference TRBV29-1 and TRBJ1-3, is SAVISQKPSRDICQRGTSLTIQCQVDSQVTMMFWYRQQPGQSLTLIATANQGSEATYESGFVIDKFPISRPNLTFSTLTVSNMSPEDSSIYLCSVEDYSSGNTIYFGEGSWLTVV.

This clone was detected only once. V usage is TRBV4-3 and J usage is TRBJ2-4; D unclear. Looked up from germline, CDR1 is LGHNA and CDR2 is YSLEER. CDR3 length: 14 residues. Deletions cut 1 base from V and 8 bases from J, with 12 bases between. The CDR3 DNA follows: TGCGCCAGCAGCCAAGTTTCCGGTGGAGACATTCAGTACTTC. Protein product: CASSQVSGGDIQYF.

This clone was counted only a few times. The rearrangement links TRBV7-2 to TRBJ2-2; 12 bases line up with TRBD2. Germline V gives CDR1 SGHTA, CDR2 FQGNSA. There are 15 residues in the CDR3. V shed 6 bases and J 5 bases; nucleotides not matched to a gene: 4. CDR3 DNA sequence: TGTGCCAGCAGGTCCGGGACTAGCGGGACCGGGGAGCTGTTTTTT. It yields the protein CASRSGTSGTGELFF.

In its sample, this clone was seen once. The chain is built from TRBV5-4 and TRBJ1-6, with D possibly being TRBD1 (6 bases). Trimming cost V 4 bases and J 7 bases, with 18 bases left between them. The CDR3 has 16 amino acids. Germline assignment: CDR1 SGHNT and CDR2 YYREEE (reference sequence). In DNA, the CDR3 is TGTGCCAGCAGCGGTCCGAGGCAGGGGCCAAATTCACCCCTCCACTTT. The encoded protein is CASSGPRQGPNSPLHF.

The chain carries TRBV25-1 and TRBJ1-1, with D hard to call. The CDR3 extends over 12 amino acids. Trimming shortened V by 1 base and J by 3 bases, and 3 bases separated the two germline ends. Germline CDR1 reads MGHDK; CDR2 reads SYGVNS. This CDR3 is CASSESDTEAFF. DNA of the CDR3: TGTGCCAGCAGTGAATCCGACACTGAAGCTTTCTTT.

The V gene is TRBV6-5, the J gene TRBJ1-2; D is uncertain. Germline V gene sequence: CDR1 MNHEY, CDR2 SVGAGI. Trimming pared 2 bases from V and 4 bases from J, leaving 14 bases between. The CDR3 spans 15 residues. DNA of the CDR3: TGTGCCAGCAGTTACGGGAGGTCCCAGGCCTATGGCTACACCTTC. Its protein product is CASSYGRSQAYGYTF.

The rearrangement joins TRBV7-4 to TRBJ1-1, with D uncertain. Germline CDR1 and CDR2: SGHVT and SQSDAQ. The CDR3 has 13 amino acids. Trimming removed 0 bases from V and 1 base from J, with 3 bases in between. The chain's CDR3 is CASSLAGNTEAFF. CDR3 DNA sequence: TGTGCCAGCAGCTTAGCCGGGAACACTGAAGCTTTCTTT.

This chain uses TRBV5-1 with TRBJ1-2; D is ambiguous. The CDR3 totals 14 residues. From germline, CDR1 is SGHRS and CDR2 YFSETQ. Trimming cost V 5 bases and J 5 bases, with 16 bases left between them. The CDR3 sequence: CASSSGETLYGYTF. CDR3 DNA: TGCGCCAGCAGTTCCGGTGAGACATTGTATGGCTACACCTTC.

The V call is TRBV28, the J call TRBJ1-2; D call uncertain. The germline CDR1 and CDR2 sequences are MDHEN and SYDVKM. CDR3 length: 14 amino acids. Trimming shortened V by 7 bases and J by 5 bases, and 17 bases separated the two germline ends. For the CDR3, the DNA is TGTGCCAGCAACCCCCCCGGGCAGATATATGGCTACACCTTC. This encodes CASNPPGQIYGYTF.

The chain links TRBV2 to TRBJ2-3; the D is unclear. The V gene's germline CDR1 is SNHLY and CDR2 FYNNEI. Trimming took 6 bases from V and 0 from J, leaving 7 bases between them. The CDR3 runs 13 residues. The CDR3 region has the DNA TGTGCCAGCAGGCCTCTAAGCACAGATACGCAGTATTTT. This translates into CASRPLSTDTQYF. The full variable domain, with the rest looked up from reference TRBV2 and TRBJ2-3, is EPEVTQTPSHQVTQMGQEVILRCVPISNHLYFYWYRQILGQKVEFLVSFYNNEISEKSEIFDDQFSVERPDGSNFTLKIRSTKLEDSAMYFCASRPLSTDTQYFGPGTRLTVL.

The chain employs TRBV29-1 and TRBJ2-3; D is tentatively TRBD1 or TRBD2 (6 bases each). Looked up from germline, CDR1 is SQVTM and CDR2 is ANQGSEA. Trimming removed 7 bases at V and 0 bases at J, with 17 bases between. CDR3 length: 15 amino acids. The CDR3: CSAPPGGSSTDTQYF. The CDR3 nucleotides are TGCAGCGCCCCACCCGGGGGCTCTAGCACAGATACGCAGTATTTT.

This clone was detected only once. The V call is TRBV19, the J call TRBJ2-5; a weak D match, TRBD1 (5 bases). The end of the DNA aligns better with TRBJ2-7, so the J call may be wrong. Per the germline V gene, CDR1 is LNHDA and CDR2 is SQIVND (reference sequence). This CDR3 comprises 15 residues. In DNA, the CDR3 is TGTGCCAGTAGCATGGGGCAGGGCCGTCCATACGAGCAGTACTTC. Amino acid sequence: CASSMGQGRPYEQYF.